The 29 T cell receptor beta chains below were found in one sample sequenced in a study of blood T cell repertoires in COVID-19. Sequencing used immunoSEQ multiplex PCR; TCRdb keeps in-frame clones, though not all of them. Of roughly 80,000 clones listed, 83% are singletons. Sequenced input: peripheral blood. These receptors all stem from a woman of 80 years or more with acute or convalescent COVID-19.

The chain carries TRBV20-1 and TRBJ2-3; D is undetermined. Germline V gene sequence: CDR1 DFQATT, CDR2 SNEGSKA (reference sequence). V shed 6 bases and J shed 6 bases, with 10 bases lying between them. The CDR3 covers 11 residues. The CDR3 bases are TGCAGTGCCCAGGATGGGGATACGCAGTATTTT. This sequence encodes CSAQDGDTQYF.

The chain couples TRBV9 to TRBJ1-5; TRBD1 aligns across 8 bases. Germline-derived CDR1 and CDR2 are SGDLS and YYNGEE. The V segment lost 0 bases and the J segment 7 bases; nucleotides outside the gene matches: 3. This CDR3 region has 14 residues. CDR3 in DNA: TGTGCCAGCAGCGTAGGGACAGGGAGCCAGCCCCAGCATTTT. Residues: CASSVGTGSQPQHF.

This clone was counted between two and nine times. The chain is built from TRBV11-2 and TRBJ1-2; TRBD1 matches 8 bases. The V and J ends lost 6 bases and 4 bases, in that order; junction bases with no gene match: 13. Looked up from germline, CDR1 is SGHAT and CDR2 is FQNNGV. The CDR3 has 16 amino acids. The CDR3 DNA is TGTGCCAGCAGTTCTCCCAGGACAGGGTCTTTCTATGGCTACACCTTC. It is translated as CASSSPRTGSFYGYTF.

The V and J genes are TRBV7-2 and TRBJ2-7, with TRBD2 matching 14 bases. J was trimmed by 5 bases and V by 6 bases; bases with no gene match: 12. Germline CDR1 and CDR2: SGHTA and FQGNSA. CDR3 length equals 17 residues. DNA for the CDR3: TGTGCCAGCAGTCCAGTAGGGACTAGCGGGAGTTCCCACGAGCAGTACTTC. As protein: CASSPVGTSGSSHEQYF.

The chain uses TRBV5-1 and TRBJ1-2; TRBD1 matches 7 bases. The V gene's germline CDR1 is SGHRS and CDR2 YFSETQ. CDR3 length equals 15 residues. The V gene end was trimmed by 4 bases and the J gene end by 2 bases; junction bases not matched to a gene: 8. CDR3 DNA sequence: TGCGCCAGCAGCCTCGTGGCAGGGGGGAACTATGGCTACACCTTC. This gives the protein CASSLVAGGNYGYTF. Using reference TRBV5-1 and TRBJ1-2 for the parts outside the CDR3, the full variable domain is KAGVTQTPRYLIKTRGQQVTLSCSPISGHRSVSWYQQTPGQGLQFLFEYFSETQRNKGNFPGRFSGRQFSNSRSEMNVSTLELGDSALYLCASSLVAGGNYGYTFGSGTRLTVV.

CDR3 bases: TGTGCCATCAGTGAGGGGACAGGGGGCTATGGCTACACCTTC. Protein: CAISEGTGGYGYTF. This rearrangement joins TRBV10-3 to TRBJ1-2; 11 bases line up with TRBD1. V lost 2 bases and J lost 4; bases outside the gene matches: 0. CDR1 and CDR2 from the germline V gene are ENHRY and SYGVKD. The CDR3 consists of 14 residues.

V is TRBV25-1 and J is TRBJ1-2, with D hard to call. CDR3 size: 13 residues. V lost 2 bases and J 4 bases, leaving 8 bases between the germline ends. CDR1 and CDR2 from the germline V gene are MGHDK and SYGVNS. The CDR3 DNA reads as TGTGCCAGCAGTGAAGGAGGGTTCTATGGCTACACCTTC. Its protein product is CASSEGGFYGYTF.

V is TRBV4-3 and J is TRBJ1-4; no clear D. CDR1 LGHNA and CDR2 YSLEER come from the germline V gene. V lost 1 base and J lost 13, with 19 bases in between. This CDR3 has 15 amino acids. The chain's CDR3 is CASSQGWQAVEGLFF. The CDR3 nucleotides read TGCGCCAGCAGCCAAGGGTGGCAGGCCGTGGAAGGACTGTTTTTT.

V usage is TRBV24-1 and J usage is TRBJ2-2, with D uncertain. Germline CDR1 reads KGHDR; CDR2 reads SFDVKD. The CDR3 loop spans 12 amino acids. V was cut by 2 bases and J by 7 bases, with 4 bases left in between. The CDR3 protein is CATSDYYGELFF. CDR3 DNA: TGTGCCACCAGTGATTATTACGGGGAGCTGTTTTTT.

This chain uses TRBV28 with TRBJ1-5; 7 nucleotides match TRBD1. From germline, CDR1 is MDHEN and CDR2 SYDVKM. The CDR3 loop spans 14 amino acids. V gave up 4 bases and J gave up 10 bases; unmatched junction bases: 10. The CDR3 sequence is CASSWGTAVTPQHF. Here the CDR3 DNA reads TGTGCCAGCAGTTGGGGGACAGCTGTTACTCCCCAGCATTTT.

The chain joins TRBV7-2 to TRBJ2-1; TRBD2 matches at 8 bases. The germline V gene encodes CDR1 SGHTA and CDR2 FQGNSA. The J segment lost 9 bases and the V segment lost 5 bases, leaving 18 bases of the junction unmatched. The CDR3 is 17 residues long. As DNA, the CDR3 is TGTGCCAGCAGCCCTAGTTTGGCGGGAGGCCTGTCAGGTGAGCAGTTCTTC. The encoded protein is CASSPSLAGGLSGEQFF.

The V and J genes are TRBV19 and TRBJ2-2; weak D call: TRBD2 (6 bases). Per germline, CDR1 LNHDA and CDR2 SQIVND (reference sequence). V lost 7 bases and J 3 bases, leaving 15 bases between the germline ends. CDR3 length: 15 amino acids. CDR3 DNA sequence: TGTGCCAGTACCGCGGGACTTCCTTACACCGGGGAGCTGTTTTTT. This codes for CASTAGLPYTGELFF. Combining the CDR3 with reference TRBV19 and TRBJ2-2 gives the whole variable domain DGGITQSPKYLFRKEGQNVTLSCEQNLNHDAMYWYRQDPGQGLRLIYYSQIVNDFQKGDIAEGYSVSREKKESFPLTVTSAQKNPTAFYLCASTAGLPYTGELFFGEGSRLTVL.

This clone is a singleton in its sample. This sequence joins TRBV11-3 and TRBJ2-5, with TRBD2 matching 7 bases. This CDR3 spans 15 amino acids. The germline gives CDR1 SGHNT, CDR2 YENEEA. V lost 5 bases, J lost 5 bases, and 11 bases stayed unmatched. As DNA, the CDR3 is TGTGCCAGCAGCAACTTTCTAGCGGTTCAGGAGACCCAGTACTTC. Amino acid sequence: CASSNFLAVQETQYF.

J is TRBJ2-1 and V is TRBV10-3, with 7 bases aligning to TRBD2. Germline loops: CDR1 ENHRY, CDR2 SYGVKD. The CDR3 sequence is 16 residues long. With V trimmed by 0 bases and J by 1 base, 3 bases remained unmatched. The CDR3 DNA sequence: TGTGCCATCAGTGAGTCTGTGGGAGGGTCCTACAATGAGCAGTTCTTC. This sequence encodes CAISESVGGSYNEQFF.

This clone was observed once. The chain is built from TRBV19 and TRBJ2-6, with TRBD1 matching over 7 bases. Per germline, CDR1 LNHDA and CDR2 SQIVND (reference sequence). The CDR3 contains 16 residues. V lost 6 bases to trimming and J lost 2 bases; unmatched junction nucleotides: 7. This CDR3 is CASRATGDPGANVLTF. The DNA for the CDR3 is TGTGCCAGTAGAGCTACAGGGGACCCTGGGGCCAACGTCCTGACTTTC.

The CDR3 nucleotides are TGTGCCAGCAGTAACAGGGCTTACCAAGAGACCCAGTACTTC. Translation: CASSNRAYQETQYF. The chain couples TRBV7-2 to TRBJ2-5; D perhaps matches TRBD1 (6 bases). Deletions cut 6 bases from V and 0 bases from J, with 11 bases between. The V gene's germline CDR1 is SGHTA and CDR2 FQGNSA. This CDR3 spans 14 amino acids.

The rearrangement joins TRBV30 to TRBJ1-3; D unclear. Trimming removed 4 bases at V and 0 bases at J, with 10 bases between. Germline-derived CDR1 and CDR2 are GTSNPN and SVGIG (reference sequence). The CDR3 extends over 14 amino acids. The CDR3 bases are TGTGCCTGGACTTCACAGTTCTCTGGAAACACCATATATTTT. This codes for CAWTSQFSGNTIYF.

CDR3 in amino acids: CASSPGGGASYNEQFF. CDR3 in DNA: TGTGCCAGCTCACCCGGGGGGGGAGCGTCCTACAATGAGCAGTTCTTC. V gene TRBV18 combines with J gene TRBJ2-1; 8 bases fit TRBD2. With V trimmed by 3 bases and J by 1 base, 5 bases remained unmatched. The CDR3 has 16 residues. Germline CDR1 KGHSH, CDR2 LQKENI.

The chain recombines TRBV3-1 (or the pseudogene TRBV3-2) with TRBJ2-1; maybe TRBD1 (6 bases). Germline CDR1 reads LGHDT; CDR2 reads YNNKEL (reference sequence). The V end was cut by 5 bases, the J end by 9 bases, with 14 bases between. This CDR3 has 13 amino acids. The CDR3: CASSLTGNGEQFF. CDR3 coding DNA: TGTGCCAGCAGCTTAACAGGGAACGGTGAGCAGTTCTTC.

The genes are TRBV10-3 and TRBJ2-5; possibly TRBD1 for D (5 bases). V shed 0 bases and J shed 2 bases, with 10 bases lying between them. The germline V gene encodes CDR1 ENHRY and CDR2 SYGVKD. The CDR3 has 15 amino acids. CDR3 loop: CAISESRQLQETQYF. As DNA, the CDR3 is TGTGCCATCAGTGAGTCGCGACAGCTTCAAGAGACCCAGTACTTC.

The chain links TRBV28 to TRBJ1-4; possible D gene TRBD1, 5 bases. V was cut by 6 bases and J by 7 bases, with 12 bases left in between. CDR1 and CDR2 (germline): MDHEN, SYDVKM. CDR3 length equals 13 residues. Here the CDR3 DNA reads TGTGCCAGCAGACGGGGGATTCGTGAAAAACTGTTTTTT. Protein product: CASRRGIREKLFF.

V is TRBV20-1 and J is TRBJ2-1; D gene unclear. The germline gives CDR1 DFQATT, CDR2 SNEGSKA (reference sequence). The CDR3 runs to 10 residues. V was trimmed by 3 bases and J by 9 bases, leaving 6 bases between them. CDR3 coding DNA: TGCAGTGCTAGGAGGATTGAGCAGTTCTTC. Translated: CSARRIEQFF.

The rearrangement uses TRBV2 and TRBJ2-6; D not certain. The germline V gene has CDR1 SNHLY and CDR2 FYNNEI. V was shortened by 7 bases and J by 0 bases, with 10 bases between the two germline ends. CDR3 length: 15 residues. CDR3 amino acids: CASNQDRSGANVLTF. Written as DNA, the CDR3 is TGTGCCAGCAATCAGGATCGCTCTGGGGCCAACGTCCTGACTTTC.

J is TRBJ1-2 and V is TRBV4-3, with D possibly matching TRBD1 (6 bases). Germline CDR1 and CDR2: LGHNA and YSLEER. The CDR3 extends over 14 amino acids. The V end lost 5 bases, the J end lost 4 bases, and 14 bases lay between the germline ends. CDR3 amino acids: CASSVETGSYGYTF. The CDR3 DNA reads as TGCGCCAGCAGCGTAGAGACAGGAAGCTATGGCTACACCTTC.

This clone showed up just once. CDR3 DNA: TGTGCCAGCAGTTTAGCTGGGGGCGCGATTAACGTC. This translates into CASSLAGGAINV. The chain combines TRBV28 with TRBJ2-7; TRBD1 might be the D (6 bases). Germline V lookup: CDR1 MDHEN, CDR2 SYDVKM. CDR3 length equals 12 residues.

The chain is built from TRBV4-2 and TRBJ1-2, with 12 bases that match TRBD1. Germline-derived CDR1 and CDR2 are LGHNA and YNFKEQ. V dropped 0 bases and J dropped 14; count of bases not matched to a gene: 4. The CDR3 spans 13 residues. The CDR3 here is CASSQDGTGGDTF. The CDR3 region has the DNA TGTGCCAGCAGCCAAGATGGGACAGGGGGCGATACCTTC.

V and J are TRBV7-6 and TRBJ2-1, with a tentative D call TRBD2 (6 bases). Germline V CDR1 and CDR2: SGHVS, FNYEAQ. The CDR3 contains 15 residues. The V and J ends lost 6 bases and 1 base respectively, with 13 bases between them. The CDR3 DNA sequence: TGTGCCAGCAGTGAAATAGCGGCATCCTACAATGAGCAGTTCTTC. Translated: CASSEIAASYNEQFF.

This sequence joins TRBV4-2 and TRBJ2-5; D gene unclear. CDR1 is LGHNA and CDR2 is YNFKEQ in the germline V gene. V was shortened by 0 bases and J by 5 bases, with 13 bases between the two germline ends. The CDR3 covers 15 residues. The CDR3 DNA sequence: TGTGCCAGCAGCCAAGATGTAGTAGCCTCGGAGACCCAGTACTTC. Translated: CASSQDVVASETQYF.

This chain uses TRBV30 with TRBJ2-6; 8 bases are shared with TRBD2. Losses at the gene ends were 5 bases for V and 1 base for J; bases not matched to a gene: 1. CDR3 length: 14 residues. In germline, CDR1 is GTSNPN, CDR2 SVGIG (reference sequence). Written as DNA, the CDR3 is TGTGCCTGGGCGGGAGGTTCTGGGGCCAACGTCCTGACTTTC. Translation: CAWAGGSGANVLTF.